This T cell receptor beta chain was recorded in a study of CD8 T cells in ankylosing spondylitis. Study-wide results and caveats: Peripheral blood held disease-linked clones only at relatively low frequency, and these were CD8+. Within matched ankylosing spondylitis synovial fluid, disease-linked clones were reportedly significantly enriched. Previously reported in reactive arthritis synovial fluid and blood were some of the motif variants. One TCR beta motif, made up of eight highly homologous variants, appeared characteristic of ankylosing spondylitis blood.

V lost 1 base to trimming and J lost 3 bases; unmatched junction nucleotides: 6. Germline CDR1 is LGHNA and CDR2 is YSLEER. The CDR3 spans 16 residues. Researchers built TCR beta libraries using quantitative 5'-RACE with molecular barcodes. A single record per CDR3 protein comes from TCRdb applying MiXCR to the 5' RACE reads. Among hundreds of thousands of distinct CDR3 sequences listed, around 20% were seen once. A note on this clonotype: Its antigen remains unidentified.

This TCR was sampled from a male donor with ankylosing spondylitis. This chain joins TRBV4-3 and TRBJ2-7; 10 bases fit TRBD2. Sequences were obtained from blood, either unsorted or a sorted T cell fraction (not recorded which). The CDR3 bases are TGCGCCAGCAGCCAAGCGGCTAGCGGGAGTTTCTACGAGCAGTACTTC. Its translation is CASSQAASGSFYEQYF.